This T cell receptor (beta chain) derives from a study of tumor and adjacent non-tumor tissue in lung cancer (dated by TCRdb to 2017 to 2018). Describing the broader study: Of the cohort, more than ten patients had adenocarcinoma, 2 had squamous cell carcinoma and 1 had small cell lung cancer. Among the approximately 15 patients, ages ranged from roughly 31 to 85 years, around ten were men and 5 were women, and disease was TNM stage I to III. Sequencing generated a total of about 130,000,000 productive TCRbeta reads, averaging around 4.3 million reads per sample. Bulk TCRbeta repertoires were compared between lung tumor tissue and matched distant non-tumor lung tissue obtained from fewer than 16 lung cancer patients. Fewer than 35 paired specimens, one tumor and one normal lung sample per patient, were profiled by TCRbeta CDR3 sequencing.

Regarding this clonotype: No cognate antigen has been identified for it. One end of the junction is discordant with germline, which a read error may explain.

RNA was extracted from bulk unsorted tissue and checked for quality with a NanoDrop ND-1000 and an Agilent 2100. All donors had newly diagnosed lung cancer, had not received prior chemotherapy, and were admitted for thoracic surgery in China between August and November 2014. Patients who had received previous radiotherapy or chemotherapy, or who had another concurrent cancer, were excluded from the study. Surgical tissue pieces of about 1-2.3 cm3 were preserved in RNAlater solution and were kept at -80 degrees C until use. Libraries were constructed by multiplex PCR. For sequencing, an Illumina HiSeq 2500 was employed. TCRbeta libraries were built by three rounds of nested PCR using primers (Table S4), following protocols modified from ARM-PCR. Before sequencing, PCR products in the 200-500 bp range were cut out of the gel and cleaned up using the QIAquick gel extraction kit. From the authors' description of their analysis: Trimmomatic was used to clean the reads, FLASH merged the cleaned reads into complete CDR3 sequences, and MiTCR assigned the sequences to V(D)J germline segments. VDJtools was used to compute clonal diversity as the inverse Simpson's index. In-frame sequences without a premature stop codon were defined as productive reads. TCRdb trimmed public reads at Q25 via fastp, called clones via MiXCR and kept in-frame beta chains. Each entry merges the rows of one CDR3 protein and shows their most common DNA and genes. Here the V and J calls rest on TCRdb's processing, not on the authors' analysis. The sample contains about 120,000 distinct CDR3 sequences, about 66% of them found a single time. Clones ranked in the top ten supply 10% to 15% of the sample.

General findings and caveats noted by the study authors: The top 100 clones made up a significantly larger cumulative share of the repertoire in normal lung than in tumor tissue. TCR diversity (inverse Simpson) was significantly higher in tumor than in normal lung tissue (roughly 430 vs 170, P = 0.0075, Mann-Whitney U test). Only about 14 patients were in the cohort, and the authors stated that larger samples and more detailed clinical data are needed. Significantly higher TCR diversity was found in younger patients, and higher tumor TCR diversity was associated with shorter overall and disease-free survival. Neither the sequencing platform nor unique molecular identifiers are mentioned in the methods. Because peripheral blood was not sequenced, the blood TCRbeta repertoires of the lung cancer patients in the study went unexamined.

CDR1 and CDR2 are read off the germline V gene (reference sequence) as DFQATT and SNEGSKA. From the cysteine up to the phenylalanine, the CDR3 has a length of 17 residues. Only the CDR3 region is kept as DNA, spanning 51 bases read in frame from base 1. The source material was lung tumor tissue. The chain couples TRBV20-1 to TRBJ1-2; the junction holds 8 bases that match TRBD1. The sequence was collected from a man younger than 45 with non-small cell lung cancer. The DNA sequence reads TGCAGTGCTAGGGTCTTGTCTGGACAGGGAGCTAACTATGGCTATACCTTC. The translation is CSARVLSGQGANYGYTF.